Described below is a single T cell receptor (beta chain) sequence and its context. This CDR3 region has 12 residues. Trimming removed 10 bases at V and 4 bases at J, with 12 bases between. The V gene's germline CDR1 is MNHEY and CDR2 SMNVEV (reference sequence). Sequencing was performed with immunoSEQ multiplex PCR; in TCRdb, only in-frame clones are kept and a portion is missing. This sample has approximately 82,000 clones; roughly nine tenths occur once, and the top ten carry around 4.9%. The sample originates from a study of T cell responses to AZD1222 COVID-19 vaccine. The source of this sequence is an adult in good health. Sequencing was performed on peripheral blood, taken on day 0 of AZD1222 vaccination. The rearrangement links TRBV27 to TRBJ2-3; D not certain. CDR3 in DNA: TGTGCCACAAGGGTACGGGCAGATACGCAGTATTTT. Protein: CATRVRADTQYF.